These 8 T cell receptor beta chains came from one sample sequenced in a study of shared clonotypes between healthy human individuals. Libraries were prepared by immunoSEQ multiplex PCR; TCRdb keeps only in-frame clonotypes and omits some of them. The sample yields about 490,000 clones, 81% seen once. Sequenced input: PBMCs. These TCRs come from a woman in her 40s in good health. Some clones in this sample may be carry-over from other donors' samples.

On this clone: A far larger clone differs by one base, so this is likely a read error. The sample has other DNA sequences that encode this CDR3 too. The chain has TRBV6-6 and TRBJ2-2, with a weak D call TRBD2 (5 bases). Germline lookup yields CDR1 MNHNY and CDR2 SVGAGI (reference sequence). The CDR3 length is 13 residues. CDR3 sequence (DNA): TGTGCCAGCAGATGGACTGGCACCGGGGAACTGTTTTTT. This codes for CASRWTGTGELFF.

This sequence joins TRBV15 and TRBJ2-2; maybe TRBD2 (6 bases). V lost 3 bases to trimming and J lost 2 bases, with 13 bases between them. The germline V gene has CDR1 LNHNV and CDR2 YYDKDF (reference sequence). The CDR3 extends over 16 amino acids. CDR3: CATSRGWRGNTGELFF. CDR3 DNA sequence: TGTGCCACCAGCAGGGGGTGGCGGGGAAACACCGGGGAGCTGTTTTTT.

The CDR3 DNA is TGTGCCAGCAGCCCCGGTGGGGGCCAGAGATCTTCCTACGAGCAGTACTTC. It is translated as CASSPGGGQRSSYEQYF. The rearrangement links TRBV28 to TRBJ2-7; D is possibly TRBD1 (6 bases). V lost 6 bases and J lost 1, with 22 bases in between. This CDR3 spans 17 amino acids. Germline-derived CDR1 and CDR2 are MDHEN and SYDVKM.

This chain links TRBV9 with TRBJ1-1; the match to TRBD1 covers 7 bases. The CDR3 totals 13 residues. V lost 3 bases, J lost 3 bases, and 2 bases stayed unmatched. Per germline, CDR1 SGDLS and CDR2 YYNGEE. The CDR3 nucleotides read TGTGCCAGCAGCGCAGGACAGGACACTGAAGCTTTCTTT. Protein sequence: CASSAGQDTEAFF.

This clone occurred once. CDR3 coding DNA: TGTGCCTGGAGGGCAGGGAGCGGTCAGCCCCAGCATTTT. Amino acid sequence: CAWRAGSGQPQHF. The J gene is TRBJ1-5, the V gene TRBV30; TRBD1 might be the D (5 bases). The CDR3 has 13 residues. V was pared by 3 bases and J by 6 bases, with 12 bases between. From germline, CDR1 is GTSNPN and CDR2 SVGIG (reference sequence).

As concerns this clone: A far bigger clonotype differs at one base, so this is likely a read error. The chain has TRBV9 and TRBJ2-2, with a possible D match to TRBD2 (5 bases). Germline values: CDR1 SGDLS, CDR2 YYNGEE. The CDR3 runs 14 residues. The CDR3 region has the DNA TGTGCCAGCAGCGTAGAACTAAACACCGGGGAGCTGCTTTTT. Protein sequence: CASSVELNTGELLF.

The genes are TRBV5-1 and TRBJ2-1; D call uncertain. Germline values: CDR1 SGHRS, CDR2 YFSETQ. Trimming took off 2 bases at V and 5 bases at J, with 17 bases between the two ends. The CDR3 has 16 residues. CDR3 DNA sequence: TGCGCCAGCAGCTTTGGCAATGGGTATGAAAACAATGAGCAGTTCTTC. It is translated as CASSFGNGYENNEQFF. The complete variable domain, with remaining parts taken from reference TRBV5-1 and TRBJ2-1, reads KAGVTQTPRYLIKTRGQQVTLSCSPISGHRSVSWYQQTPGQGLQFLFEYFSETQRNKGNFPGRFSGRQFSNSRSEMNVSTLELGDSALYLCASSFGNGYENNEQFFGPGTRLTVL.

The chain is built from TRBV5-1 and TRBJ1-3; D remains unclear. The last part of the DNA fits TRBJ2-2 better; the J call may be wrong. The CDR3 spans 15 residues. Germline V lookup: CDR1 SGHRS, CDR2 YFSETQ. The CDR3 DNA sequence: TGCGCCAGCAGCTTATTGGCCACAAACACCGGGGAGCTGTTTTTT. Amino acid sequence: CASSLLATNTGELFF.